This TCR beta chain is from a study of T-cell reconstitution after alpha-beta-depleted transplantation in children. Using unique molecular identifiers, the investigators prepared the TCRbeta library. MiXCR, run by TCRdb on the PCR reads, gives a single entry per CDR3 protein. The table shows fewer than 120,000 distinct CDR3 sequences, with 10% occurring only once. The CDR3 length is 12 residues. From germline, CDR1 is DFQATT and CDR2 SNEGSKA (reference sequence). Trimming pared 3 bases from V and 1 base from J, leaving 6 bases between. This clonotype was recorded at least ten times. This clonotype was sampled from a human donor who donated a stem cell graft to a child with acute lymphoblastic leukemia. The sample was PBMCs from the stem cell graft donor, taken from the stem cell graft. J is TRBJ1-1 and V is TRBV20-1; D remains unclear. In DNA, the CDR3 is TGCAGTGCTAGTCCGAGGAACACTGAAGCTTTCTTT. It translates to CSASPRNTEAFF.